Below, 24 T cell receptor beta chains from the same sample are listed, as sequenced in a study of cytotoxic CD8 clonotypes in ibrutinib-treated CLL. Data came from immunoSEQ multiplex PCR; TCRdb stores just in-frame clones and leaves some out. The repertoire holds about 140,000 clones, with approximately 80% as singletons. The source material was PBMCs, sampled after 36 months of ibrutinib treatment. The origin of the receptors is a human donor with chronic lymphocytic leukemia.

The chain recombines TRBV6-5 with TRBJ2-3; D is perhaps TRBD2 (6 bases). V lost 2 bases to trimming and J lost 0 bases, with 9 bases between them. CDR1 MNHEY and CDR2 SVGAGI come from the germline V gene. The CDR3 covers 15 residues. As DNA, the CDR3 is TGTGCCAGCAGTTACCGTAGCGGTAGCACAGATACGCAGTATTTT. Protein product: CASSYRSGSTDTQYF.

The rearrangement links TRBV27 to TRBJ2-3; D may match TRBD1 or TRBD2 (5 bases each). Germline-derived CDR1 and CDR2 are MNHEY and SMNVEV (reference sequence). This CDR3 is 14 amino acids long. The V end lost 8 bases, the J end lost 3 bases, and 15 bases lay between the germline ends. The CDR3 nucleotides are TGTGCCAGCTCGTCCTTTGGGGGAACAGATACGCAGTATTTT. As protein: CASSSFGGTDTQYF.

This clone was counted once. The rearrangement joins TRBV11-3 to TRBJ1-1; D is unresolved. V was trimmed by 5 bases and J by 4 bases, leaving 8 bases between them. Germline-derived CDR1 and CDR2 are SGHNT and YENEEA. The CDR3 consists of 12 residues. CDR3 loop: CASSRGGTEAFF. CDR3 sequence (DNA): TGTGCCAGCAGCCGGGGAGGCACTGAAGCTTTCTTT.

This chain joins TRBV2 and TRBJ2-7, with 11 bases identical to TRBD2. The germline gives CDR1 SNHLY, CDR2 FYNNEI. Germline trimming cut 4 bases from V and 6 bases from J; bases unmatched to any gene: 11. CDR3 length equals 16 residues. The CDR3 here is CASSGNPSGRFSEQYF. CDR3 DNA sequence: TGTGCCAGCAGTGGAAACCCTAGCGGGAGGTTTAGCGAGCAGTACTTC.

V is TRBV5-6 and J is TRBJ2-7; the D is unclear. This CDR3 has 11 residues. The V gene's germline CDR1 is SGHDT and CDR2 YYEEEE. V lost 2 bases, J lost 7 bases, and 7 bases lay in between. CDR3 bases: TGTGCCAGCAGCTTCAGTAATGAGCAGTACTTC. Amino acid sequence: CASSFSNEQYF.

The chain has TRBV28 and TRBJ1-2; D ambiguous. V lost 5 bases and J 4 bases, leaving 11 bases between the germline ends. CDR1 is MDHEN, CDR2 SYDVKM, per germline. This CDR3 has 13 amino acids. The CDR3 loop reads CASSPALFYGYTF. The CDR3 coding sequence is TGTGCCAGCAGTCCAGCCTTGTTCTATGGCTACACCTTC.

The chain has TRBV2 and TRBJ1-1; perhaps TRBD1 as D (6 bases). The CDR3 runs 15 residues. V lost 2 bases to trimming and J lost 7 bases, with 17 bases between them. In germline, CDR1 is SNHLY, CDR2 FYNNEI. The CDR3 loop reads CASSESAPGVNEAFF. DNA for the CDR3: TGTGCCAGCAGTGAAAGTGCCCCAGGGGTTAATGAAGCTTTCTTT.

The chain recombines TRBV10-3 with TRBJ1-1; no definite D call. Trimming took off 4 bases at V and 0 bases at J, with 6 bases between the two ends. Germline V gene lookup returns CDR1 ENHRY and CDR2 SYGVKD. CDR3 length equals 13 residues. The CDR3 sequence: CAISATLNTEAFF. CDR3 DNA sequence: TGTGCCATCAGTGCGACCTTGAACACTGAAGCTTTCTTT.

In this sample, this clone turned up a few times. The chain has TRBV15 and TRBJ1-5; 7 bases are shared with TRBD1. V gave up 4 bases and J gave up 7 bases; unmatched junction bases: 10. CDR3 size: 15 residues. Looked up from germline, CDR1 is LNHNV and CDR2 is YYDKDF (reference sequence). CDR3 nucleotide sequence: TGTGCCACCAGCAAACGACAGGGAAGGGAACAGCCCCAGCATTTT. Protein product: CATSKRQGREQPQHF. The full variable domain, in which reference TRBV15 and TRBJ1-5 provide the parts outside the CDR3, is DAMVIQNPRYQVTQFGKPVTLSCSQTLNHNVMYWYQQKSSQAPKLLFHYYDKDFNNEADTPDNFQSRRPNTSFCFLDIRSPGLGDTAMYLCATSKRQGREQPQHFGDGTRLSIL.

The chain employs TRBV6-1 and TRBJ1-6, with a weak D call TRBD1 (5 bases). The CDR3 is 13 residues long. The V and J ends lost 4 bases and 6 bases respectively, with 7 bases between them. The germline CDR1 and CDR2 sequences are MNHNS and SASEGT. The CDR3: CASSGQGNSPLHF. The CDR3 DNA reads TGTGCCAGCAGTGGTCAGGGTAATTCACCCCTCCACTTT.

This chain joins TRBV7-6 and TRBJ1-5; D gene unclear. CDR1 is SGHVS and CDR2 is FNYEAQ in the germline V gene. The CDR3 totals 13 residues. Trimming stripped 2 bases from V and 5 bases from J, with 7 bases between. CDR3 bases: TGTGCCAGCAGCTTATTGGAGGATCAGCCCCAGCATTTT. Translating it yields CASSLLEDQPQHF.

J is TRBJ1-4 and V is TRBV13; D might be TRBD1 (5 bases). Trimming cost V 2 bases and J 5 bases, with 18 bases left between them. The germline V gene encodes CDR1 PRHDT and CDR2 FYEKMQ (reference sequence). The CDR3 spans 17 residues. CDR3 DNA: TGTGCCAGCAGCTTACGAAACCCGGGACCTAAAAATGAAAAACTGTTTTTT. Its translation is CASSLRNPGPKNEKLFF.

The genes are TRBV5-5 and TRBJ1-5; D gene unclear. Germline-derived CDR1 and CDR2 are SGHKS and YYEKEE (reference sequence). The CDR3 contains 15 residues. V lost 4 bases, J lost 1 base, and 12 bases lay in between. The CDR3 DNA follows: TGTGCCAGCAGCACAAGGGAAGGGAGCAATCAGCCCCAGCATTTT. Its protein product is CASSTREGSNQPQHF.

J is TRBJ1-1 and V is TRBV29-1; no firm D call. CDR1 and CDR2 from the germline V gene are SQVTM and ANQGSEA. The V gene lost 1 base and the J gene lost 5 bases, with 8 bases spanning the gap. The CDR3 has 12 residues. The CDR3 nucleotides read TGCAGCGTTGAAGCAGGCGGAACTGAAGCTTTCTTT. It encodes CSVEAGGTEAFF.

The chain is built from TRBV19 and TRBJ1-5; D uncertain. The CDR3 is 13 residues long. Germline V CDR1 and CDR2: LNHDA, SQIVND (reference sequence). Trimming removed 11 bases from V and 7 bases from J, with 18 bases in between. CDR3 sequence reads: CAAIGGPGQPQHF. Written as DNA, the CDR3 is TGTGCCGCCATAGGAGGGCCTGGGCAGCCCCAGCATTTT.

V usage is TRBV5-1 and J usage is TRBJ2-5; 12 bases are a match to TRBD1. Matching the DNA end better, TRBJ2-7 makes the J call doubtful. Germline V lookup: CDR1 SGHRS, CDR2 YFSETQ. The CDR3 spans 16 residues. This chain's CDR3 is CASSLMGQGAYYEQYF. CDR3 sequence (DNA): TGCGCCAGCAGCTTGATGGGACAGGGGGCGTACTACGAGCAGTACTTC.

The chain has TRBV7-9 and TRBJ1-1, with D perhaps matching TRBD1 (5 bases). V lost 5 bases and J lost 6, with 10 bases in between. Germline CDR1 reads SEHNR; CDR2 reads FQNEAQ (reference sequence). This CDR3 is built from 12 residues. The CDR3 region has the DNA TGTGCCAGCAGCCTGGGGCACCCTGAAGCTTTCTTT. Translation gives CASSLGHPEAFF.

The rearrangement links TRBV10-3 to TRBJ2-7, with 15 nucleotides matching TRBD2. Germline trimming cut 3 bases from V and 5 bases from J; bases unmatched to any gene: 8. CDR3 size: 17 residues. Germline loops: CDR1 ENHRY, CDR2 SYGVKD. The CDR3 loop is CAISDPGLAGGLHEQYF. CDR3 DNA sequence: TGTGCCATCAGTGACCCTGGACTAGCGGGAGGGCTCCACGAGCAGTACTTC.

This clone was picked up one time. The chain carries TRBV6-6 and TRBJ2-2; D gene uncertain. Trimming pared 7 bases from V and 9 bases from J, leaving 9 bases between. Germline V gene lookup returns CDR1 MNHNY and CDR2 SVGAGI (reference sequence). The CDR3 has 11 residues. CDR3 nucleotides: TGTGCCAGCACCCCGGGTAGGGAGCTGTTTTTT. It encodes CASTPGRELFF.

This chain links TRBV4-1 with TRBJ2-2; D remains unclear. This CDR3 has 14 amino acids. Between the trimmed V and J ends, which lost 0 bases and 6 bases, there was a span of 8 bases. Germline V gene sequence: CDR1 MGHRA, CDR2 YSYEKL. In DNA, the CDR3 is TGCGCCAGCAGCCAAGACGGCGACGCCGGGGAGCTGTTTTTT. Protein: CASSQDGDAGELFF.

The chain combines TRBV19 with TRBJ2-2; D may be TRBD1 (6 bases). Trimming shortened V by 7 bases and J by 3 bases, and 15 bases separated the two germline ends. The CDR3 runs to 15 residues. Germline V gene sequence: CDR1 LNHDA, CDR2 SQIVND (reference sequence). The CDR3 nucleotides are TGTGCCAGTATTCTAGGGGGACCCCACACCGGGGAGCTGTTTTTT. This gives the protein CASILGGPHTGELFF.

This chain uses TRBV7-8 with TRBJ2-7, with D maybe TRBD2 (6 bases). The V end was cut by 3 bases, the J end by 5 bases, with 17 bases between. Germline V gene data show CDR1 as SGHVS and CDR2 as FQNEAQ. CDR3 size: 15 residues. The CDR3 DNA sequence: TGTGCCAGCAGCTTTTGGGACTCCCTCGGGGACGAGCAGTACTTC. This translates into CASSFWDSLGDEQYF.

This chain links TRBV18 with TRBJ1-3, with D hard to call. The ends were cut back, 6 bases at V and 1 base at J, with 16 bases in the middle. CDR1 and CDR2 from the germline V gene are KGHSH and LQKENI. The CDR3 consists of 16 residues. CDR3 sequence (DNA): TGTGCCAGCTCCCATTTGGCCCAAGGGTCTGGAAACACCATATATTTT. Its protein is CASSHLAQGSGNTIYF.

The gene calls are TRBV7-9 and TRBJ1-2, with a tentative D call TRBD1 (5 bases). V was shortened by 1 base and J by 4 bases, with 10 bases between the two germline ends. The CDR3 spans 14 residues. CDR1 and CDR2 (germline): SEHNR, FQNEAQ (reference sequence). CDR3: CASSLGGVPYGYTF. CDR3 in DNA: TGTGCCAGCAGCTTAGGGGGGGTGCCCTATGGCTACACCTTC.